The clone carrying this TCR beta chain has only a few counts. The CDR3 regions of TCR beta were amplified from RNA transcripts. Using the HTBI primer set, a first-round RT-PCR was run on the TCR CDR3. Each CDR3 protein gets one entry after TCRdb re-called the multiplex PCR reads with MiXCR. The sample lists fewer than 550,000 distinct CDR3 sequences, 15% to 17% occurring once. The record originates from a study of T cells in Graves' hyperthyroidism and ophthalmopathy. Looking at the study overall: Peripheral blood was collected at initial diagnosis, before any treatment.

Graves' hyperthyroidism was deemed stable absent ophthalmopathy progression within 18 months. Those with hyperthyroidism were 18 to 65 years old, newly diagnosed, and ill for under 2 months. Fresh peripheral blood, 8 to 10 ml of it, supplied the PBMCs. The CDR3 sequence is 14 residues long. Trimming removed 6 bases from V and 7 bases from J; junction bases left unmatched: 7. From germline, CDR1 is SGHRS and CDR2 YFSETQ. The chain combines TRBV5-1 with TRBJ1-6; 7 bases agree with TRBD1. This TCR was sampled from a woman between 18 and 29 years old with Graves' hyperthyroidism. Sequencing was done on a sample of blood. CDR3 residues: CASNTTGANSPLHF. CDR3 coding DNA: TGCGCCAGCAACACTACAGGGGCCAATTCACCCCTCCACTTT.